What follows are 5 T cell receptor beta chains derived from one specimen sequenced in a study of molecular identifiers for immune sequencing clone quantification. MiXCR was run by TCRdb on the PCR reads, yielding one entry per CDR3 protein. The sample yields under 650,000 distinct CDR3 sequences, just under 20% seen once. The specimen sequenced was naive CD8+ T cells from blood, with Jurkat cell RNA spiked in. The subset here: FACS-sorted CD8+CD4-CCR7+CD45RA+ naive T cells. Receptors originate from a human donor in good health. Some libraries in this study had Jurkat cell RNA spiked in.

This chain connects TRBV13 to TRBJ1-2; the D gene is possibly TRBD1 (5 bases). The ends were cut back, 5 bases at V and 10 bases at J, with 17 bases in the middle. The germline V gene has CDR1 PRHDT and CDR2 FYEKMQ (reference sequence). This CDR3 has 13 amino acids. CDR3 sequence: CASSPGRKSTYTF. CDR3 in DNA: TGTGCCAGCAGCCCGGGACGTAAATCCACCTACACCTTC.

As regards this clonotype: Just one base apart from a much larger clone, this may be a read error. The rearrangement links TRBV7-9 to TRBJ2-5, with TRBD2 matching over 9 bases. The CDR3 is made up of 16 amino acids. Unmatched junction bases numbered 12, after V lost 6 bases and J lost 4 bases. CDR1 is SEHNR and CDR2 is FQNEAQ in the germline V gene (reference sequence). The CDR3 nucleotides read TGTGCCAGCAGTTATAGCGGGGGACCGAACCTAGAGACCCAGTACTTC. Translating it yields CASSYSGGPNLETQYF.

This clonotype was detected many times. The gene calls are TRBV24-1 and TRBJ2-3; D may be TRBD1 (7 bases). This CDR3 spans 15 amino acids. Trimming removed 5 bases from V and 1 base from J, with 12 bases in between. Germline-derived CDR1 and CDR2 are KGHDR and SFDVKD. CDR3 protein: CATSAGDRRTDTQYF. The CDR3 DNA sequence: TGTGCCACCAGTGCGGGGGACAGACGCACAGATACGCAGTATTTT.

The chain combines TRBV6-1 with TRBJ2-2; TRBD2 aligns across 9 bases. The CDR3 runs 18 residues. Per the germline V gene, CDR1 is MNHNS and CDR2 is SASEGT. Trimming cost V 2 bases and J 4 bases; bases outside gene matches: 11. The CDR3 is CASSELRVSGGFTGELFF. The CDR3 DNA follows: TGTGCCAGCAGTGAATTGCGAGTTAGCGGGGGTTTCACCGGGGAGCTGTTTTTT.

The chain joins TRBV12-5 to TRBJ2-2; 8 bases are shared with TRBD1. This CDR3 is 17 amino acids long. The ends lost 2 bases at V and 2 bases at J; junction bases unmatched: 7. CDR1 LGHNT and CDR2 FRNRAP come from the germline V gene. The DNA for the CDR3 is TGTGCTAGTGGTTTGAATATCGGACAGGGTAACACCGGGGAGCTGTTTTTT. Translated: CASGLNIGQGNTGELFF. The variable domain in full, with the rest retrieved from reference TRBV12-5 and TRBJ2-2, is DARVTQTPRHKVTEMGQEVTMRCQPILGHNTVFWYRQTMMQGLELLAYFRNRAPLDDSGMPKDRFSAEMPDATLATLKIQPSEPRDSAVYFCASGLNIGQGNTGELFFGEGSRLTVL.